These T cell receptor beta chains were read from a single sample in a study of HIV-infected patients and healthy controls. TCRdb fed the 5' RACE reads into MiXCR, producing one record per CDR3 protein. The sample yields 8,000 to 10,000 distinct CDR3 sequences, less than 10% seen once. Sequencing used blood, obtained before antiretroviral therapy. Receptors were obtained from an adult with HIV infection. The donor label of this sample is uncertain. CDR3s include the opening cysteine and the closing phenylalanine or tryptophan. The order of the fields is D gene, V gene, clone size, J gene, CDR3 protein, CDR3 DNA. The D gene is left open where the match is weak. Clone size appears in some rows only: once, few, many, or a class for an expanded clone.

TRBD1	TRBV5-1	medium-sized	TRBJ1-2	CASSWTGQDGYTF	TGCGCCAGCAGCTGGACAGGGCAGGATGGCTACACCTTC
.	TRBV28	few	TRBJ2-5	CASSLGSARSETQYF	TGTGCCAGCAGTTTGGGGTCAGCCCGCTCGGAGACCCAGTACTTC
.	TRBV5-5	.	TRBJ2-6	CASSLDLAGAGANVLTF	TGTGCCAGCAGCTTGGATTTGGCGGGGGCCGGGGCCAACGTCCTGACTTTC
TRBD1	TRBV12-3/TRBV12-4	many	TRBJ1-2	CASSTGVDGYTF	TGTGCCAGCAGTACAGGGGTGGATGGCTACACCTTC
.	TRBV5-5	.	TRBJ2-1	CASRPGQMNYNEQFF	TGTGCCAGCAGACCAGGACAGATGAATTACAATGAGCAGTTCTTC
.	TRBV11-2	few	TRBJ2-3	CASSLASVGLAADTQYF	TGTGCCAGTTCCCTAGCCAGCGTGGGTCTAGCCGCAGATACGCAGTATTTT
.	TRBV4-2	many	TRBJ2-7	CASSQDWSSYEQYF	TGTGCCAGCAGCCAAGACTGGAGCTCCTACGAGCAGTACTTC
TRBD1	TRBV15	many	TRBJ2-5	CATGPRQGGQTQYF	TGTGCCACCGGCCCTAGACAGGGGGGACAGACCCAGTACTTC
.	TRBV5-1	many	TRBJ2-3	CASTVADSTDTQYF	TGCGCCAGCACCGTGGCTGACAGCACAGATACGCAGTATTTT
TRBD2	TRBV5-4	many	TRBJ2-3	CASSLNSGGGSDTQYF	TGTGCCAGCAGCTTGAATAGCGGGGGGGGGTCAGATACGCAGTATTTT
.	TRBV6-1	.	TRBJ1-5	CASSGGGIISNQPQHF	TGTGCCAGCAGTGGCGGGGGAATAATTAGCAATCAGCCCCAGCATTTT
.	TRBV5-1	medium-sized	TRBJ2-7	CASSLAVGGPYEQYF	TGCGCCAGCAGCTTGGCAGTGGGCGGCCCCTACGAGCAGTACTTC
.	TRBV7-9	few	TRBJ2-5	CASSYTGGREETQYF	TGTGCCAGCAGCTATACAGGAGGCCGAGAAGAGACCCAGTACTTC
.	TRBV28	medium-sized	TRBJ1-1	CASSLEVTEAFF	TGTGCCAGCAGTTTGGAGGTGACTGAAGCTTTCTTT
.	TRBV12-3/TRBV12-4	medium-sized	TRBJ2-3	CASRSSGQGTDTQYF	TGTGCCAGCAGGTCGAGCGGGCAAGGCACAGATACGCAGTATTTT
.	TRBV29-1	many	TRBJ2-4	CSVDEGGAKNIQYF	TGCAGCGTTGATGAGGGCGGAGCCAAAAACATTCAGTACTTC
.	TRBV28	many	TRBJ2-5	CASSDAGTRETQYF	TGTGCCAGCAGTGATGCCGGGACTCGGGAGACCCAGTACTTC
.	TRBV9	many	TRBJ1-2	CASSMTENYGYTF	TGTGCCAGCAGCATGACAGAGAACTATGGCTACACCTTC
TRBD1	TRBV4-1	many	TRBJ1-1	CASSPWTGLTEAFF	TGCGCCAGCAGCCCGTGGACAGGACTCACTGAAGCTTTCTTT
.	TRBV18	many	TRBJ2-3	CASSPKGDLTDTQYF	TGTGCCAGCTCACCAAAGGGGGACCTCACAGATACGCAGTATTTT
.	TRBV11-2	many	TRBJ2-2	CASSFGHTGELFF	TGTGCCAGCAGCTTTGGTCACACCGGGGAGCTGTTTTTT
.	TRBV12-3/TRBV12-4	few	TRBJ1-1	CASSFGHNTEAFF	TGTGCCAGCAGTTTCGGACACAACACTGAAGCTTTCTTT
.	TRBV29-1	medium-sized	TRBJ1-1	CSVTSGAGGTEAFF	TGCAGCGTAACCTCAGGGGCCGGGGGCACTGAAGCTTTCTTT
TRBD1	TRBV25-1	medium-sized	TRBJ2-2	CASSPGQDLNTGELFF	TGTGCCAGCAGCCCTGGACAGGACCTAAACACCGGGGAGCTGTTTTTT
.	TRBV7-8	.	TRBJ2-1	CASSLGPFKRSYNEQFF	TGTGCCAGCAGCTTAGGTCCTTTTAAGCGCTCCTACAATGAGCAGTTCTTC
.	TRBV29-1	.	TRBJ2-5	CSVHRGRWSAETQYF	TGCAGCGTCCACAGAGGGAGATGGTCGGCAGAGACCCAGTACTTC
.	TRBV19	many	TRBJ1-5	CASSLRGDQPQHF	TGTGCCAGTAGTCTGCGGGGGGATCAGCCCCAGCATTTT
.	TRBV4-1	many	TRBJ2-5	CASSQGRAQETQYF	TGCGCCAGCAGCCAAGGAAGAGCTCAAGAGACCCAGTACTTC
.	TRBV19	many	TRBJ2-1	CASSRTGNEQFF	TGTGCCAGTAGCCGGACCGGAAATGAGCAGTTCTTC
.	TRBV27	.	TRBJ1-5	CASSFNRGPQHF	TGTGCCAGCAGTTTTAATCGCGGACCCCAGCATTTT
.	TRBV5-6	.	TRBJ2-7	CASSLVSAYEQYF	TGTGCCAGCAGCTTGGTTAGTGCCTACGAGCAGTACTTC
.	TRBV7-2	.	TRBJ2-5	CASSLEGRAQYF	TGTGCCAGCAGCTTGGAAGGCCGGGCCCAGTACTTC
.	TRBV7-9	many	TRBJ2-2	CASSFSSLEGNTGELFF	TGTGCCAGCAGCTTTAGTTCGTTGGAGGGAAACACCGGGGAGCTGTTTTTT
TRBD1	TRBV25-1	many	TRBJ2-1	CASSWQGDNEQFF	TGTGCCAGCAGTTGGCAGGGGGACAATGAGCAGTTCTTC
.	TRBV3-1	many	TRBJ2-7	CASSQVPFEQYF	TGTGCCAGCAGCCAAGTACCCTTTGAGCAGTACTTC
TRBD2	TRBV5-1	many	TRBJ2-1	CASSLKRGPHEQFF	TGCGCCAGCAGCTTGAAGCGGGGCCCCCATGAGCAGTTCTTC
TRBD2	TRBV20-1	many	TRBJ2-3	CSLPGLADPFGTDTQYF	TGCAGTCTACCGGGACTAGCGGACCCCTTTGGTACAGATACGCAGTATTTT
.	TRBV12-3/TRBV12-4	many	TRBJ2-6	CASSLGISGANVLTF	TGTGCCAGCAGTTTGGGGATCTCTGGGGCCAACGTCCTGACTTTC
.	TRBV7-2	.	TRBJ2-1	CASSLVRLMTYNEQFF	TGTGCCAGCAGCTTAGTTAGGCTGATGACCTACAATGAGCAGTTCTTC
TRBD2	TRBV3-1	medium-sized	TRBJ2-7	CASSQLAGGLVYEQYF	TGTGCCAGCAGCCAACTAGCGGGAGGGCTAGTCTACGAGCAGTACTTC
TRBD2	TRBV6-6	.	TRBJ2-5	CASRPLAEVGTQYF	TGTGCCAGCAGACCACTAGCGGAGGTTGGGACCCAGTACTTC
.	TRBV6-5	medium-sized	TRBJ2-7	CATRSSYEQYF	TGTGCCACCCGTTCCTCCTACGAGCAGTACTTC
.	TRBV11-2	many	TRBJ1-1	CASSLPRAGNTEAFF	TGTGCCAGCAGCCTCCCCCGAGCGGGGAACACTGAAGCTTTCTTT
.	TRBV12-3/TRBV12-4	many	TRBJ2-1	CASSLVGGQTYNEQFF	TGTGCCAGCAGTTTAGTCGGGGGGCAGACCTACAATGAGCAGTTCTTC
TRBD2	TRBV7-9	many	TRBJ2-5	CASSPSGTRQETQYF	TGTGCCAGCAGCCCTAGCGGGACGCGCCAAGAGACCCAGTACTTC
TRBD1	TRBV19	many	TRBJ1-5	CASTPTGGWNQPQHF	TGTGCCAGTACTCCAACAGGGGGCTGGAATCAGCCCCAGCATTTT
TRBD2	TRBV20-1	.	TRBJ2-1	CSAPSPGLADNEQFF	TGCAGTGCCCCCTCCCCGGGCCTAGCGGACAATGAGCAGTTCTTC
TRBD2	TRBV19	many	TRBJ2-2	CASNTPGGNTGELFF	TGTGCCAGTAACACACCGGGGGGGAACACCGGGGAGCTGTTTTTT
.	TRBV12-3/TRBV12-4	many	TRBJ1-2	CASSLARTSGYTF	TGTGCCAGCAGTTTAGCGCGGACCTCCGGCTACACCTTC
TRBD1	TRBV4-1	many	TRBJ2-3	CASSSTGPDTQYF	TGCGCCAGCAGCTCGACAGGGCCCGATACGCAGTATTTT
TRBD1	TRBV14	many	TRBJ1-1	CASSPQQGLNTEAFF	TGTGCCAGCAGCCCCCAACAGGGGTTGAACACTGAAGCTTTCTTT
TRBD2	TRBV28	many	TRBJ2-3	CASKVASGYTDTQYF	TGTGCCAGCAAGGTTGCTAGCGGGTACACAGATACGCAGTATTTT
.	TRBV15	many	TRBJ2-3	CATSRRGTPLDTQYF	TGTGCCACCAGCAGAAGAGGGACTCCACTTGACACGCAGTATTTT
TRBD1	TRBV5-4	many	TRBJ2-7	CASSFTGQAGSEQYF	TGTGCCAGCAGCTTCACCGGACAGGCTGGTAGCGAGCAGTACTTC
TRBD1	TRBV29-1	many	TRBJ2-3	CSVITGGDFYTDTQYF	TGCAGCGTTATAACAGGGGGAGACTTTTACACAGATACGCAGTATTTT
.	TRBV3-1	once	TRBJ1-5	CASSQDTGVWQPQHF	TGTGCCAGCAGCCAAGATACCGGGGTCTGGCAGCCCCAGCATTTT
.	TRBV5-4	many	TRBJ2-5	CASSSRGHQETQYF	TGTGCCAGCAGCTCCAGGGGTCACCAAGAGACCCAGTACTTC
.	TRBV6-1	many	TRBJ1-1	CASSEGSGRTEAFF	TGTGCCAGCAGTGAAGGGTCCGGGCGAACTGAAGCTTTCTTT
.	TRBV15	many	TRBJ1-5	CATSRGYSNQPQHF	TGTGCCACCAGCAGAGGGTATAGCAATCAGCCCCAGCATTTT